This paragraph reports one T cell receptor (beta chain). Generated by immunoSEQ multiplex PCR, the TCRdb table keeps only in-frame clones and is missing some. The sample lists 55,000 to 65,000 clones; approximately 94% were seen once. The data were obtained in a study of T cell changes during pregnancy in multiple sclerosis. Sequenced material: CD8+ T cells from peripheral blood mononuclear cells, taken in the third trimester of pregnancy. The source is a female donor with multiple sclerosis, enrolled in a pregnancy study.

DNA of the CDR3: TGTGCCAGCATATGGGACAGCCTGAACACTGAAGCTTTCTTT. Its protein is CASIWDSLNTEAFF. The V call is TRBV28, the J call TRBJ1-1; TRBD1 aligns across 7 bases. V was pared by 7 bases and J by 0 bases, with 5 bases of the junction left unmatched. The CDR3 sequence is 14 residues long. CDR1 MDHEN and CDR2 SYDVKM come from the germline V gene.